This record covers a single TCR beta chain. Its antigen is not known. The sample belongs to a study of vaccination and CD4 T cells after COVID-19. Study overall: Recovered-phase convalescent patients showed SARS-CoV-2 positivity by nasal swab PCR; roughly ten were mild, one severe.

Cultured CD4+ T cell DNA underwent sequencing with the Oncomine TCR Beta short-read assay. One entry per CDR3 protein results from TCRdb running MiXCR on the PCR reads. The table shows a few thousand distinct CDR3 sequences, with less than 25% occurring only once. Described treatment: approximately 11-day PBMC culture with coronavirus spike peptide pools or control peptides (ViraFEST assay). Before TCRs were sequenced, ViraFEST expanded antigen-specific T cells with peptide pools. Study-wide results and limits: Post-vaccination reactive clonotypes (median roughly 41) did not differ significantly from post-infection (around 23).

The ends were cut back, 4 bases at V and 2 bases at J, with 12 bases in the middle. CDR3 length: 14 residues. Germline assignment: CDR1 SGHVS and CDR2 FQNEAQ. Sequencing was carried out using CD4+ T cells from blood, cultured in vitro. The TCR originated in a human donor who had recovered from COVID-19. The chain recombines TRBV7-8 with TRBJ2-7; no firm D call. CDR3 sequence (DNA): TGTGCCAGCAGCTCCAGGACCGTCCCCTACGAGCAGTACTTC. Encoded protein: CASSSRTVPYEQYF.